The source of this TCR beta chain is a study of CD8 T cells in ankylosing spondylitis. This clonotype was counted between two and nine times. TCRdb ran MiXCR on the 5' RACE reads and lists one entry per CDR3 protein. This repertoire shows around 75,000 distinct CDR3 sequences, about 5.4% found once; its top ten account for approximately 2.1%. Germline V gives CDR1 SGHRS, CDR2 YFSETQ. The CDR3 covers 16 residues. V was clipped by 4 bases and J by 9 bases; unmatched bases: 11. V gene TRBV5-1 combines with J gene TRBJ2-6; 9 nucleotides agree with TRBD1. The sample consisted of blood, either unsorted or a sorted T cell fraction (not recorded which). This TCR derives from a male donor with ankylosing spondylitis or in good health (not recorded which). The CDR3 sequence is CASSPTGTGKVNVLTF. The CDR3, as DNA: TGCGCCAGCAGCCCCACCGGGACAGGGAAAGTCAACGTCCTGACTTTC.